This TCR beta chain was documented in a study of Ad26.COV2.S vaccination and SARS-CoV-2 variants. Stated treatment: over 15 received Ad26.COV2.S at low or high dose, single or two shots; roughly five received placebo; per-sample allocation not given. Repertoires come from day 63 after the first vaccine or placebo injection. Germline V gene sequence: CDR1 DFQATT, CDR2 SNEGSKA (reference sequence). The CDR3 contains 15 residues. The junction had 6 bases not matched to a gene; V was cut back by 3 bases and J by 1 base. Sequenced by immunoSEQ multiplex PCR; TCRdb stores in-frame clones only, minus some. The repertoire has approximately 300,000 clones, roughly 80% of them found once; the top ten carry 2.1%.

The rearrangement links TRBV20-1 to TRBJ2-5; TRBD2 matches at 9 bases. This specimen consisted of peripheral blood, obtained in a trial of Ad26.COV2.S vaccine versus placebo. The sequence was collected from a person between 18 and 65 years old who received the Ad26.COV2.S COVID-19 vaccine or a placebo. In nucleotides, the CDR3 is TGCAGTGCTAGTCGGCTAGCGGGGCTCCAAGAGACCCAGTACTTC. It encodes CSASRLAGLQETQYF.